Below are 24 T cell receptor beta chains sequenced from a single sample in a study of cytomegalovirus exposure and HLA in healthy donors (dated by TCRdb to 2015 to 2018). The protocol used for the library was the immunoSEQ multiplex PCR assay. For the multiplex PCR, a mixture combining 60 forward primers for TCR Vbeta segments and 13 reverse primers for TCR Jbeta segments was used. This immuneACCESS table, as held by TCRdb, lists in-frame sequences with V and J called but not all clones. Of the missing ones, under half trace to an unresolved V gene in checked studies; the others have no known cause. This sample is represented by some 160,000 clones; less than 10% of them were singletons. The top ten constitute approximately 2% of the sample. Sequenced: PBMCs. Source of these receptors: a male donor in good health and CMV-seronegative.

This clone was seen more than once but under ten times. The V call is TRBV7-2, the J call TRBJ1-1, with a possible D match to TRBD1 (5 bases). The CDR3 spans 14 residues. With 0 bases removed from V and 4 bases from J, the gap between germline ends came to 9 bases. Germline V gene sequence: CDR1 SGHTA, CDR2 FQGNSA. CDR3 sequence reads: CASSLAGGGTEAFF. CDR3 nucleotides: TGTGCCAGCAGCTTAGCGGGGGGGGGCACTGAAGCTTTCTTT.

In the case of this clone: Other DNA sequences in the same sample also yield this CDR3. The V and J genes are TRBV4-3 and TRBJ2-1; the match to TRBD2 covers 10 bases. Trimming at V came to 1 base and at J to 0 bases, leaving 0 bases not matched to a gene. The CDR3 runs to 16 residues. From germline, CDR1 is LGHNA and CDR2 YSLEER. CDR3 DNA sequence: TGCGCCAGCAGCCAAGGGACTAGCGGCTCCTACAATGAGCAGTTCTTC. It specifies CASSQGTSGSYNEQFF.

In DNA, the CDR3 is TGTGCCAGCAGCCGGGACAGGGGGAACTATGGCTACACCTTC. Encoded protein: CASSRDRGNYGYTF. The chain employs TRBV7-2 and TRBJ1-2, with TRBD1 matching over 11 bases. CDR1 SGHTA and CDR2 FQGNSA come from the germline V gene. The CDR3 extends over 14 amino acids. The J segment lost 2 bases and the V segment lost 5 bases, leaving 1 base of the junction unmatched.

The chain couples TRBV7-6 to TRBJ1-3, with a weak D call TRBD1 (6 bases). Germline CDR1 and CDR2: SGHVS and FNYEAQ. Trimming removed 0 bases from V and 9 bases from J, with 12 bases in between. The CDR3 has 14 residues. CDR3 DNA: TGTGCCAGCAGCTTAGCGGCGCAGGGGCCCACCATATATTTT. Translation gives CASSLAAQGPTIYF.

The genes are TRBV7-2 and TRBJ1-1; D may be TRBD1 (5 bases). Per germline, CDR1 SGHTA and CDR2 FQGNSA. Trimming removed 5 bases at V and 7 bases at J, with 8 bases between. The CDR3 length is 11 residues. CDR3 region: CASSLDSEAFF. CDR3 in DNA: TGTGCCAGCAGCCTCGACAGTGAAGCTTTCTTT. The full variable domain, with the rest looked up from reference TRBV7-2 and TRBJ1-1, is GAGVSQSPSNKVTEKGKDVELRCDPISGHTALYWYRQSLGQGLEFLIYFQGNSAPDKSGLPSDRFSAERTGGSVSTLTIQRTQQEDSAVYLCASSLDSEAFFGQGTRLTVV.

A few counts support this clone. This sequence joins TRBV5-1 and TRBJ2-1; D gene ambiguous. The germline V gene encodes CDR1 SGHRS and CDR2 YFSETQ. This CDR3 has 16 residues. The ends were cut back, 0 bases at V and 0 bases at J, with 10 bases in the middle. The CDR3 loop is CASSLGFSSSYNEQFF. The CDR3 region has the DNA TGCGCCAGCAGCTTGGGTTTCTCCAGCTCCTACAATGAGCAGTTCTTC.

The rearrangement uses TRBV13 and TRBJ2-7; possibly TRBD1 for D (6 bases). The germline V and J ends were trimmed by 8 bases and 6 bases, with 23 bases remaining between them. The CDR3 is 15 amino acids. The germline gives CDR1 PRHDT, CDR2 FYEKMQ (reference sequence). The CDR3 DNA sequence: TGTGCCAGCTCAAGCTATAGGGACACATTAATCGAGCAGTACTTC. Translation: CASSSYRDTLIEQYF. Based on the CDR3 plus reference TRBV13 and TRBJ2-7, the full variable domain is AAGVIQSPRHLIKEKRETATLKCYPIPRHDTVYWYQQGPGQDPQFLISFYEKMQSDKGSIPDRFSAQQFSDYHSELNMSSLELGDSALYFCASSSYRDTLIEQYFGPGTRLTVT.

Only a few counts were recorded for this clone. The V call is TRBV14, the J call TRBJ2-2; D perhaps matches TRBD2 (5 bases). The length of the CDR3 is 14 residues. V lost 4 bases and J 5 bases, leaving 11 bases between the germline ends. Germline V lookup: CDR1 SGHDN, CDR2 FVKESK. DNA of the CDR3: TGTGCCAGCAGCCCGTTACTAGGGACCGGGGAGCTGTTTTTT. It encodes CASSPLLGTGELFF.

This clone was counted a few times. V gene TRBV5-6 combines with J gene TRBJ1-5; no definite D call. CDR1 and CDR2 (germline): SGHDT, YYEEEE. V lost 4 bases to trimming and J lost 5 bases, with 16 bases between them. This CDR3 spans 15 amino acids. The DNA of the CDR3 is TGTGCCAGCAGCCGTGTTTTTGAACTAGATCAGCCCCAGCATTTT. It is translated as CASSRVFELDQPQHF.

V gene TRBV7-9 combines with J gene TRBJ1-1; possibly TRBD1 for D (6 bases). V lost 6 bases to trimming and J lost 0 bases, with 11 bases between them. The CDR3 contains 14 residues. The germline CDR1 and CDR2 sequences are SEHNR and FQNEAQ (reference sequence). CDR3 region: CASSLGTMNTEAFF. The CDR3, as DNA: TGTGCCAGCAGTCTGGGGACAATGAACACTGAAGCTTTCTTT.

This clone has more than one count but fewer than ten. V usage is TRBV28 and J usage is TRBJ1-5, with D maybe TRBD1 (6 bases). The CDR3 runs 15 residues. V gave up 4 bases and J gave up 6 bases, with 16 bases separating them. Germline V gives CDR1 MDHEN, CDR2 SYDVKM. The CDR3 region is CASSYGTVRGQPQHF. As DNA, the CDR3 is TGTGCCAGCAGTTACGGGACCGTCAGGGGTCAGCCCCAGCATTTT. Full variable domain (remainder filled in from reference TRBV28 and TRBJ1-5): DVKVTQSSRYLVKRTGEKVFLECVQDMDHENMFWYRQDPGLGLRLIYFSYDVKMKEKGDIPEGYSVSREKKERFSLILESASTNQTSMYLCASSYGTVRGQPQHFGDGTRLSIL.

The chain carries TRBV15 and TRBJ2-1; 8 nucleotides match TRBD1. CDR1 is LNHNV, CDR2 YYDKDF, per germline (reference sequence). The J segment lost 8 bases and the V segment lost 7 bases, leaving 7 bases of the junction unmatched. This CDR3 has 13 amino acids. The CDR3: CATKGAGGDEQFF. The DNA for the CDR3 is TGTGCCACCAAGGGGGCAGGGGGCGATGAGCAGTTCTTC.

The chain combines TRBV9 with TRBJ1-4; D is uncertain. The CDR3 extends over 15 amino acids. V dropped 1 base and J dropped 7 bases, with 14 bases sitting between them. Per germline, CDR1 SGDLS and CDR2 YYNGEE. The CDR3 bases are TGTGCCAGCAGCGTATCCCACGTTTGGAGTGAAAAACTGTTTTTT. Translating gives CASSVSHVWSEKLFF.

A few counts support this clone. The chain has TRBV10-3 and TRBJ2-3, with D uncertain. The CDR3 runs 14 residues. V dropped 4 bases and J dropped 4 bases, with 12 bases sitting between them. CDR1 and CDR2 (germline): ENHRY, SYGVKD. CDR3 region: CAISGLEGSDTQYF. DNA of the CDR3: TGTGCCATCAGTGGCCTAGAAGGTTCAGATACGCAGTATTTT.

The rearrangement uses TRBV27 and TRBJ2-7, with D perhaps matching TRBD1 (6 bases). CDR1 MNHEY and CDR2 SMNVEV come from the germline V gene (reference sequence). The CDR3 contains 15 residues. V was clipped by 6 bases and J by 0 bases, with 15 bases between them. The chain's CDR3 is CASRAGTGISYEQYF. DNA of the CDR3: TGTGCCAGCAGGGCCGGAACAGGGATCTCCTACGAGCAGTACTTC.

The chain is built from TRBV19 and TRBJ2-6; TRBD2 matches 8 bases. V trimming: 1 base; J trimming: 2 bases; junction bases outside the gene matches: 7. CDR1 is LNHDA and CDR2 is SQIVND in the germline V gene (reference sequence). The length of the CDR3 is 18 residues. The DNA of the CDR3 is TGTGCCAGTAGTATAGTTGACGGGAGGGCTGCTGGGGCCAACGTCCTGACTTTC. Encoded protein: CASSIVDGRAAGANVLTF. The full variable domain, rest sourced from reference TRBV19 and TRBJ2-6, is DGGITQSPKYLFRKEGQNVTLSCEQNLNHDAMYWYRQDPGQGLRLIYYSQIVNDFQKGDIAEGYSVSREKKESFPLTVTSAQKNPTAFYLCASSIVDGRAAGANVLTFGAGSRLTVL.

J is TRBJ2-1 and V is TRBV5-4; the match to TRBD1 covers 8 bases. The CDR3 contains 15 residues. With V trimmed by 2 bases and J by 9 bases, 10 bases remained unmatched. CDR1 and CDR2 (germline): SGHNT, YYREEE (reference sequence). As DNA, the CDR3 is TGTGCCAGCAGCTTAGGACAGGGTTACGCGGCTGAGCAGTTCTTC. Its protein is CASSLGQGYAAEQFF.

The rearrangement uses TRBV28 and TRBJ1-5; TRBD1 is a possible D gene (6 bases). The CDR3 runs 14 residues. Germline V gene data show CDR1 as MDHEN and CDR2 as SYDVKM. The germline V and J ends were trimmed by 7 bases and 4 bases, with 14 bases remaining between them. The CDR3 DNA is TGTGCCAGCAACGTGAGAAGGGGGAATCAGCCCCAGCATTTT. Amino acid sequence: CASNVRRGNQPQHF.

This clone has only a few counts. V usage is TRBV19 and J usage is TRBJ2-7; no definite D call. The CDR3 runs 14 residues. The germline CDR1 and CDR2 sequences are LNHDA and SQIVND (reference sequence). V lost 3 bases and J lost 6, with 15 bases in between. The chain's CDR3 is CASSMWPLPREQYF. CDR3 in DNA: TGTGCCAGTAGTATGTGGCCTCTCCCCCGCGAGCAGTACTTC.

The J gene is TRBJ2-1, the V gene TRBV7-2; 13 positions agree with TRBD2. V lost 5 bases to trimming and J lost 7 bases; unmatched junction nucleotides: 5. Germline-derived CDR1 and CDR2 are SGHTA and FQGNSA. The CDR3 is 15 amino acids. The CDR3 loop is CASSTGTSGTNEQFF. The CDR3 bases are TGTGCCAGCAGCACCGGGACTAGCGGGACTAATGAGCAGTTCTTC.

The chain couples TRBV19 to TRBJ2-7; 10 bases line up with TRBD2. This CDR3 comprises 13 residues. The J segment lost 5 bases and the V segment lost 3 bases, leaving 1 base of the junction unmatched. Germline V gives CDR1 LNHDA, CDR2 SQIVND (reference sequence). The CDR3 DNA reads TGTGCCAGTAGTATCGGACTAGCGGACGAGCAGTACTTC. It encodes CASSIGLADEQYF.

The chain carries TRBV6-1 and TRBJ1-2, with a weak D call TRBD1 (5 bases). The ends were cut back, 7 bases at V and 8 bases at J, with 20 bases in the middle. Germline-derived CDR1 and CDR2 are MNHNS and SASEGT. This CDR3 is 14 amino acids long. The CDR3 DNA sequence: TGTGCCAGCAACGCAGGGTTTGTAGCAGGAGGCTACACCTTC. This gives the protein CASNAGFVAGGYTF.

This chain uses TRBV7-2 with TRBJ2-5, with 7 nucleotides matching TRBD1. Germline loops: CDR1 SGHTA, CDR2 FQGNSA. The CDR3 extends over 13 amino acids. V lost 5 bases to trimming and J lost 10 bases; unmatched junction nucleotides: 10. The CDR3, as DNA: TGTGCCAGCAGCCCTCATGGCGGACAGGACCAGTACTTC. It specifies CASSPHGGQDQYF. The full variable domain, rest sourced from reference TRBV7-2 and TRBJ2-5, is GAGVSQSPSNKVTEKGKDVELRCDPISGHTALYWYRQSLGQGLEFLIYFQGNSAPDKSGLPSDRFSAERTGGSVSTLTIQRTQQEDSAVYLCASSPHGGQDQYFGPGTRLLVL.

This clone was seen only a few times. The CDR3: CASSTQGQNTEAFF. The CDR3 bases are TGTGCCAGCAGCACCCAGGGACAGAACACTGAAGCTTTCTTT. The genes are TRBV27 and TRBJ1-1, with D possibly being TRBD1 (6 bases). CDR3 length equals 14 residues. The ends were cut back, 6 bases at V and 1 base at J, with 12 bases in the middle. Germline loops: CDR1 MNHEY, CDR2 SMNVEV (reference sequence).